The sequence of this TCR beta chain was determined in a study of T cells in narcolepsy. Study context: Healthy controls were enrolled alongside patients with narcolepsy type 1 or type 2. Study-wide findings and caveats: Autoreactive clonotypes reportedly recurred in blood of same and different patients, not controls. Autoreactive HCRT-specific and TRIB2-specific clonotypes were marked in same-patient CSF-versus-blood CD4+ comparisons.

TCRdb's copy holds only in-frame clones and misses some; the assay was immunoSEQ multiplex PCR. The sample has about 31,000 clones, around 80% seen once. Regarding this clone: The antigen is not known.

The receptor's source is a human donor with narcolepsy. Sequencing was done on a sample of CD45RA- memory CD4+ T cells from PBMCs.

CDR3: CASSPDGQGGSDGYTF. DNA of the CDR3: TGCGCCAGCAGCCCCGATGGACAGGGAGGATCGGACGGCTACACCTTC. The gene calls are TRBV5-1 and TRBJ1-2; TRBD1 aligns across 8 bases. The junction had 16 bases not matched to a gene; V was cut back by 4 bases and J by 8 bases. Per germline, CDR1 SGHRS and CDR2 YFSETQ. The CDR3 totals 16 residues.